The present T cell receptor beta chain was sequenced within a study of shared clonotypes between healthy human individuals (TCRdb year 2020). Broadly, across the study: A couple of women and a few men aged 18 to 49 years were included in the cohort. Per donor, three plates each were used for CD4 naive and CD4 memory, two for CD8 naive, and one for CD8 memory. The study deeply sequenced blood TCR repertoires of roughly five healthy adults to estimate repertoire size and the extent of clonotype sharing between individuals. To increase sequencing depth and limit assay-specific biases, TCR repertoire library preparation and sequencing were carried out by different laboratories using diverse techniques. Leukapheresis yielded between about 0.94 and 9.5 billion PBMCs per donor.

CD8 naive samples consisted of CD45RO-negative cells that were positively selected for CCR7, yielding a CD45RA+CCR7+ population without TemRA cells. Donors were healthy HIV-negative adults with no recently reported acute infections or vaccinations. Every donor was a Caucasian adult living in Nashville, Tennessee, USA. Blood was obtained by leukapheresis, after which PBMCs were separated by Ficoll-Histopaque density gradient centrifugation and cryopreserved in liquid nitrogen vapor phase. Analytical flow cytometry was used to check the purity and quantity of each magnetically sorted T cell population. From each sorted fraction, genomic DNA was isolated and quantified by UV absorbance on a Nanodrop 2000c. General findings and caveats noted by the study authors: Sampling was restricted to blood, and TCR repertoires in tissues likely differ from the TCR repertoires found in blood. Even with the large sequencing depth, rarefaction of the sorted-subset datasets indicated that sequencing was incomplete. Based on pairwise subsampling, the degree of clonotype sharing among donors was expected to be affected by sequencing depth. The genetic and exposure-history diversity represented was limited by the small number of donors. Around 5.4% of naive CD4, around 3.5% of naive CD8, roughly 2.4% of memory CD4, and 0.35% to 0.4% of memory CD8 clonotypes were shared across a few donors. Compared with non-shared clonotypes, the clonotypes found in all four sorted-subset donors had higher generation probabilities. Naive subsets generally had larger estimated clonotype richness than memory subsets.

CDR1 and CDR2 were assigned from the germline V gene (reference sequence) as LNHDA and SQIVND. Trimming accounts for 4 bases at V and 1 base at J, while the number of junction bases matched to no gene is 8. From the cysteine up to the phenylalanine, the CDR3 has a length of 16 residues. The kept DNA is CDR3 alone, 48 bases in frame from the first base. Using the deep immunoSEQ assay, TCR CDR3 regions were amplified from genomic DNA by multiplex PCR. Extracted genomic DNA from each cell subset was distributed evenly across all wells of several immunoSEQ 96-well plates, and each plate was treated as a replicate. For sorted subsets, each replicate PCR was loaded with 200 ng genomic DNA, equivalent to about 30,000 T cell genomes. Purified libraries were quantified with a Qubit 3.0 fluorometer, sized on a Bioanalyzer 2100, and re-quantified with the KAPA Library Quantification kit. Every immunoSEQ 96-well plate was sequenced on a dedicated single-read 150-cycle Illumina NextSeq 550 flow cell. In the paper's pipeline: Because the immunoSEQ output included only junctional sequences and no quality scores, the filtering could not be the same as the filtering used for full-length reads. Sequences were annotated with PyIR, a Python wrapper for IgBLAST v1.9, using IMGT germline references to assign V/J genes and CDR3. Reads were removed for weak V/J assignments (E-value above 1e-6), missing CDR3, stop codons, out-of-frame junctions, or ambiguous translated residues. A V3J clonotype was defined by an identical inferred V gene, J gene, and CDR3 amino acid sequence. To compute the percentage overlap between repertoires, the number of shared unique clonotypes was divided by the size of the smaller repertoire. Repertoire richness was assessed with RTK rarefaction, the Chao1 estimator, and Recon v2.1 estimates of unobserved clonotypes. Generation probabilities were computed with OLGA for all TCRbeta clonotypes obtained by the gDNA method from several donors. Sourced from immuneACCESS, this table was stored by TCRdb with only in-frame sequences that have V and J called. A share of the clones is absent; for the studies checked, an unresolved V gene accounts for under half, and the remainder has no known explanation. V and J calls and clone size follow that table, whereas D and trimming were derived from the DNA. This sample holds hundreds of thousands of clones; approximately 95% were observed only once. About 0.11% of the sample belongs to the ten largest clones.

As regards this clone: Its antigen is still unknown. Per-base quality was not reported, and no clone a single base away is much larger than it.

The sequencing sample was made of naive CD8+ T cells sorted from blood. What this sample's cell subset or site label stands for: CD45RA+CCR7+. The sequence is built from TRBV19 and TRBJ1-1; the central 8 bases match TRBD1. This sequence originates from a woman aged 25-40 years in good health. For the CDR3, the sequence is CASSTSDRAGNTEAFF. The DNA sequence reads TGTGCCAGTAGTACGTCGGACAGGGCGGGGAACACTGAAGCTTTCTTT.